The 27 T cell receptor beta chains in this list originate from one sample, sequenced in a study of cytomegalovirus exposure and HLA in healthy donors. 60 Vbeta and 13 Jbeta primers were used in PCR. The method was immunoSEQ multiplex PCR; TCRdb's version includes in-frame clones alone and lacks a portion of them. The profile shows about 99,000 clones, around a tenth of them singletons. The sequencing sample was made of PBMCs. Source of these receptors: a man between 40 and 49 years old in good health and CMV-seropositive.

The CDR3 DNA follows: TGTGCCATCAGTGAACGGGAGGGAGCTTTCTTT. This codes for CAISEREGAFF. This chain connects TRBV10-3 to TRBJ1-1, with D unresolved. Germline CDR1 ENHRY, CDR2 SYGVKD. V lost 3 bases and J lost 10, with 9 bases in between. The CDR3 covers 11 residues.

This chain joins TRBV5-1 and TRBJ1-1, with 9 nucleotides matching TRBD1. This CDR3 region has 16 residues. J gave up 6 bases and V 1 base, and 10 bases lay outside the gene matches. Germline-derived CDR1 and CDR2 are SGHRS and YFSETQ. The CDR3 DNA follows: TGCGCCAGCAGCTTGAACCCGGGACAGGGCTGGGCTGAAGCTTTCTTT. Its translation: CASSLNPGQGWAEAFF.

The chain links TRBV7-2 to TRBJ1-5, with D hard to call. The V gene's germline CDR1 is SGHTA and CDR2 FQGNSA. The CDR3 contains 15 residues. V lost 1 base and J lost 7, with 14 bases in between. The chain's CDR3 is CASSLGPGLGQPQHF. The CDR3 coding sequence is TGTGCCAGCAGCTTAGGGCCGGGGTTGGGGCAGCCCCAGCATTTT.

The rearrangement uses TRBV6-4 and TRBJ2-5; 8 nucleotides align to TRBD2. With 3 bases clipped from V and 4 bases from J, the junction kept 7 bases outside the gene matches. There are 15 residues in the CDR3. Germline CDR1 reads MRHNA; CDR2 reads SNTAGT. The CDR3 DNA follows: TGTGCCAGCAGTGAAGGGGCGGGAGGATTAGAGACCCAGTACTTC. Amino acid sequence: CASSEGAGGLETQYF.

This clone was found a few times. This CDR3 reads CASSSSGGLDNEQFF. CDR3 nucleotide sequence: TGTGCCAGCAGCTCCAGCGGTGGGTTGGACAATGAGCAGTTCTTC. The V gene is TRBV7-8, the J gene TRBJ2-1, with D possibly TRBD2 on 5 matching bases. The CDR3 totals 15 residues. CDR1 and CDR2 from the germline V gene are SGHVS and FQNEAQ. Deletions cut 4 bases from V and 5 bases from J, with 15 bases between. The variable domain in full, with the rest retrieved from reference TRBV7-8 and TRBJ2-1, is GAGVSQSPRYKVAKRGQDVALRCDPISGHVSLFWYQQALGQGPEFLTYFQNEAQLDKSGLPSDRFFAERPEGSVSTLKIQRTQQEDSAVYLCASSSSGGLDNEQFFGPGTRLTVL.

This clone was detected a few times. The chain is built from TRBV5-1 and TRBJ2-7; 11 bases map to TRBD2. Germline V gene sequence: CDR1 SGHRS, CDR2 YFSETQ. The CDR3 is 17 residues long. The ends lost 1 base at V and 4 bases at J; junction bases unmatched: 10. CDR3 sequence reads: CASSLMLAGGTLYEQYF. Written as DNA, the CDR3 is TGCGCCAGCAGCTTGATGCTAGCGGGAGGAACCTTATACGAGCAGTACTTC. The variable domain in full, completed from reference TRBV5-1 and TRBJ2-7, reads KAGVTQTPRYLIKTRGQQVTLSCSPISGHRSVSWYQQTPGQGLQFLFEYFSETQRNKGNFPGRFSGRQFSNSRSEMNVSTLELGDSALYLCASSLMLAGGTLYEQYFGPGTRLTVT.

This clone was observed a few times. The chain recombines TRBV7-6 with TRBJ2-7; 8 nucleotides agree with TRBD2. Germline trimming cut 8 bases from V and 3 bases from J; bases unmatched to any gene: 9. Germline V gene lookup returns CDR1 SGHVS and CDR2 FNYEAQ. This CDR3 spans 14 amino acids. The CDR3 spells CASSGSGMVYEQYF. DNA for the CDR3: TGTGCCAGCTCAGGTAGCGGGATGGTCTACGAGCAGTACTTC.

In its sample, this clone was seen a few times. The V gene is TRBV10-1, the J gene TRBJ2-1; 14 bases map to TRBD2. V was clipped by 5 bases and J by 6 bases; unmatched bases: 3. CDR1 is WNHNN, CDR2 SYGVQD, per germline (reference sequence). The CDR3 consists of 15 residues. The CDR3 DNA follows: TGCGCCAGCAGTTTAGGGACTAGCGGGGGCAATGAGCAGTTCTTC. Translating gives CASSLGTSGGNEQFF.

V and J are TRBV5-6 and TRBJ1-1; no clear D. The CDR3 is 14 amino acids. CDR1 is SGHDT and CDR2 is YYEEEE in the germline V gene. The V gene lost 4 bases and the J gene lost 6 bases, with 16 bases spanning the gap. CDR3 region: CASSPGRKLSEAFF. The DNA for the CDR3 is TGTGCCAGCAGCCCGGGAAGGAAATTGTCTGAAGCTTTCTTT.

This clone came up a few times. This sequence joins TRBV25-1 and TRBJ2-2, with 10 bases fitting TRBD2. V lost 2 bases to trimming and J lost 7 bases; unmatched junction nucleotides: 4. CDR3 length equals 15 residues. The germline V gene has CDR1 MGHDK and CDR2 SYGVNS. The CDR3 here is CASSETSGKVGELFF. The CDR3 DNA is TGTGCCAGCAGTGAAACTAGCGGGAAAGTCGGGGAGCTGTTTTTT.

This sequence joins TRBV15 and TRBJ1-1; 9 bases line up with TRBD1. V gave up 5 bases and J gave up 0 bases; unmatched junction bases: 4. Germline CDR1 LNHNV, CDR2 YYDKDF (reference sequence). The CDR3 has 15 amino acids. The CDR3, as DNA: TGTGCCACCAGCGCATGGACAGGGGTGAACACTGAAGCTTTCTTT. Amino acids: CATSAWTGVNTEAFF.

This clone was observed a few times. This chain uses TRBV7-7 with TRBJ2-1; 11 positions agree with TRBD2. The germline V gene encodes CDR1 SSHAT and CDR2 FNYEAQ (reference sequence). This CDR3 has 13 residues. In DNA form, the CDR3 reads TGTGCTAGCGCTAGCGGGAGGTCAAATGAGCAGTTCTTC. This gives the protein CASASGRSNEQFF.

In regard to this clone: The junction does not match germline at one end; this may be a read error. The chain links TRBV7-7 to TRBJ2-1, with TRBD2 as a possible D gene (5 bases). Per germline, CDR1 SSHAT and CDR2 FNYEAQ (reference sequence). The CDR3 spans 15 residues. CDR3 bases: TGTGCTAGCAGCTTAAGACCGACTACCTACAATGAGCAGTTCTTC. Protein: CASSLRPTTYNEQFF.

The chain links TRBV27 to TRBJ1-1; a weak D match, TRBD1 (5 bases). Germline CDR1 and CDR2: MNHEY and SMNVEV (reference sequence). The CDR3 runs 12 residues. The ends were cut back, 2 bases at V and 7 bases at J, with 8 bases in the middle. The CDR3 bases are TGTGCCAGCAGTTTAGGGGCAAATGAAGCTTTCTTT. Translation: CASSLGANEAFF.

This chain connects TRBV5-6 to TRBJ2-7, with 13 bases identical to TRBD2. The CDR3 has 17 amino acids. The J segment lost 7 bases and the V segment lost 0 bases, leaving 10 bases of the junction unmatched. CDR1 SGHDT and CDR2 YYEEEE come from the germline V gene. As DNA, the CDR3 is TGTGCCAGCAGCTTGGGGTCACTAGCGGGAGGGCCGGAAGAGCAGTACTTC. This encodes CASSLGSLAGGPEEQYF. Together with reference TRBV5-6 and TRBJ2-7, the CDR3 gives the full variable domain: DAGVTQSPTHLIKTRGQQVTLRCSPKSGHDTVSWYQQALGQGPQFIFQYYEEEERQRGNFPDRFSGHQFPNYSSELNVNALLLGDSALYLCASSLGSLAGGPEEQYFGPGTRLTVT.

This clone was found many times. The rearrangement joins TRBV20-1 to TRBJ2-1; no clear D. Trimming shortened V by 5 bases and J by 9 bases, and 11 bases separated the two germline ends. CDR3 length: 11 residues. Germline CDR1 is DFQATT and CDR2 is SNEGSKA (reference sequence). CDR3 in DNA: TGCAGTGCTGCCCCCCTCGGTGAGCAGTTCTTC. Its protein product is CSAAPLGEQFF.

V usage is TRBV27 and J usage is TRBJ1-3; D gene ambiguous. V gave up 5 bases and J gave up 4 bases, with 15 bases separating them. The germline gives CDR1 MNHEY, CDR2 SMNVEV (reference sequence). The CDR3 is 15 residues long. The CDR3 DNA follows: TGTGCCAGCAGTCCTACCTTCTTAGTAGGAAACACCATATATTTT. This codes for CASSPTFLVGNTIYF.

The CDR3 spells CASSALAGSGTDTQYF. The CDR3 nucleotides are TGTGCCAGCAGTGCTCTAGCGGGATCAGGGACAGATACGCAGTATTTT. The chain employs TRBV6-4 and TRBJ2-3; 9 nucleotides align to TRBD2. The CDR3 totals 16 residues. V gave up 4 bases and J gave up 3 bases; unmatched junction bases: 8. The V gene's germline CDR1 is MRHNA and CDR2 SNTAGT.

The rearrangement uses TRBV7-2 and TRBJ2-5; no clear D gene. This CDR3 spans 13 amino acids. Germline V gene sequence: CDR1 SGHTA, CDR2 FQGNSA. Trimming took 4 bases from V and 1 from J, leaving 7 bases between them. The CDR3 reads CASSSRVQETQYF. The CDR3 DNA sequence: TGTGCCAGCAGCTCTCGGGTCCAAGAGACCCAGTACTTC.

This clone was picked up a small number of times. One end of the junction does not line up with germline, which may come from a read error. The same CDR3 can be traced to other DNA sequences in this sample. J is TRBJ2-1 and V is TRBV30; a possible D gene is TRBD2 (5 bases). Germline loops: CDR1 GTSNPN, CDR2 SVGIG (reference sequence). The CDR3 has 19 amino acids. This CDR3 is CAWSAHPGVAQRSYNEQFF. The CDR3 DNA is TGTGCCTGGAGTGCCCACCCCGGGGTAGCTCAAAGATCCTACAATGAACAGTTCTTC. The full variable domain, in which reference TRBV30 and TRBJ2-1 provide the parts outside the CDR3, is SQTIHQWPATLVQPVGSPLSLECTVEGTSNPNLYWYRQAAGRGLQLLFYSVGIGQISSEVPQNLSASRPQDRQFILSSKKLLLSDSGFYLCAWSAHPGVAQRSYNEQFFGPGTRLTVL.

This clone was counted between two and nine times. In nucleotides, the CDR3 is TGTGCCAGCAGCCAGGGGTTGGTGAACACTGAAGCTTTCTTT. Translation gives CASSQGLVNTEAFF. This chain connects TRBV11-1 to TRBJ1-1; D perhaps matches TRBD1 (6 bases). Trimming stripped 5 bases from V and 0 bases from J, with 10 bases between. Germline V gene data show CDR1 as SGHAT and CDR2 as FQDESV (reference sequence). The CDR3 spans 14 residues. Full variable domain (rest looked up from reference TRBV11-1 and TRBJ1-1): EAEVAQSPRYKITEKSQAVAFWCDPISGHATLYWYRQILGQGPELLVQFQDESVVDDSQLPKDRFSAERLKGVDSTLKIQPAELGDSAMYLCASSQGLVNTEAFFGQGTRLTVV.

The rearrangement joins TRBV29-1 to TRBJ2-1; 10 nucleotides agree with TRBD2. The CDR3 runs to 14 residues. Germline V gene sequence: CDR1 SQVTM, CDR2 ANQGSEA. V lost 6 bases, J lost 7 bases, and 9 bases stayed unmatched. The DNA for the CDR3 is TGCAGCGTCCCTAGCGGGAGCGGACCTAATGAGCAGTTCTTC. This translates into CSVPSGSGPNEQFF.

The V call is TRBV11-2, the J call TRBJ2-7, with 7 bases matching TRBD2. CDR3 size: 16 residues. Germline V gene data show CDR1 as SGHAT and CDR2 as FQNNGV. V trimming: 5 bases; J trimming: 3 bases; junction bases outside the gene matches: 13. CDR3 protein: CASSEKTGTTYYEQYF. The CDR3 nucleotides read TGTGCCAGCAGCGAAAAGACCGGGACTACCTACTACGAGCAGTACTTC.

The V gene is TRBV28, the J gene TRBJ2-2, with D possibly matching TRBD2 (6 bases). Germline CDR1 MDHEN, CDR2 SYDVKM. V was clipped by 5 bases and J by 5 bases, with 21 bases between them. This CDR3 is 17 amino acids long. The CDR3 nucleotides are TGTGCCAGCAGTCTTAAAAATTGGAGGGCCGGGACCGGGGAGCTGTTTTTT. This encodes CASSLKNWRAGTGELFF.

The J gene is TRBJ2-3, the V gene TRBV2; 7 bases are shared with TRBD2. Germline CDR1 reads SNHLY; CDR2 reads FYNNEI. V shed 4 bases, J shed 6 bases, and the junction held 4 bases outside the gene matches. The CDR3 consists of 13 residues. The CDR3 protein is CASSVAGVDTQYF. The CDR3 DNA follows: TGTGCCAGCAGTGTTGCGGGAGTGGATACGCAGTATTTT.

This clone was counted only a few times. CDR3 sequence reads: CATSKGTGREQYF. For the CDR3, the DNA is TGTGCCACCAGCAAAGGGACAGGTCGCGAGCAGTACTTC. V gene TRBV15 combines with J gene TRBJ2-7; 8 bases map to TRBD1. CDR3 length: 13 amino acids. V shed 4 bases, J shed 6 bases, and the junction held 5 bases outside the gene matches. CDR1 and CDR2 (germline): LNHNV, YYDKDF (reference sequence).

Only a few counts were recorded for this clone. Other nucleotide sequences in the sample specify the same CDR3. The V and J genes are TRBV13 and TRBJ2-1, with 10 bases that match TRBD2. The germline CDR1 and CDR2 sequences are PRHDT and FYEKMQ (reference sequence). This CDR3 is built from 18 residues. V lost 5 bases, J lost 8 bases, and 18 bases stayed unmatched. The DNA of the CDR3 is TGTGCCAGCAGCGCCCTCGAGGACTCTAGCGGGGGTATGGATGAGCAGTTCTTC. Translated: CASSALEDSSGGMDEQFF.